Each of the 23 T cell receptor beta chains below was sequenced from the same sample in a study of cytomegalovirus exposure and HLA in healthy donors. Amplification used 60 Vbeta primers and 13 Jbeta primers. Profiling relied on immunoSEQ multiplex PCR, and the TCRdb table lists in-frame clones only, not all of them. In the table there are about 150,000 clones, approximately 70% of which are singletons. The sequencing input was PBMCs. The receptor source for this set is a woman aged 18-29 years in good health and CMV-seronegative.

CDR3 sequence reads: CASSQSGTSGRASSTDTQYF. The CDR3, as DNA: TGCGCCAGCAGCCAAAGCGGGACTAGCGGGAGGGCCTCTAGCACAGATACGCAGTATTTT. The gene calls are TRBV4-3 and TRBJ2-3; 16 nucleotides align to TRBD2. The CDR3 contains 20 residues. J was trimmed by 0 bases and V by 2 bases; bases with no gene match: 8. Germline loops: CDR1 LGHNA, CDR2 YSLEER.

This clone has only a few counts. The chain joins TRBV5-1 to TRBJ2-2, with D unclear. V was shortened by 3 bases and J by 4 bases, with 16 bases between the two germline ends. Germline V gives CDR1 SGHRS, CDR2 YFSETQ. The CDR3 totals 16 residues. The CDR3 DNA reads as TGCGCCAGCAGCTCGAGGTGGAACCTTCCCACCGGGGAGCTGTTTTTT. Translated, it gives CASSSRWNLPTGELFF.

The J gene is TRBJ2-2, the V gene TRBV10-1, with 7 bases that match TRBD1. The germline V gene has CDR1 WNHNN and CDR2 SYGVQD (reference sequence). CDR3 length equals 14 residues. V gave up 0 bases and J gave up 6 bases; unmatched junction bases: 1. CDR3 loop: CASSESTGAGELFF. In nucleotides, the CDR3 is TGCGCCAGCAGTGAGTCAACAGGGGCCGGGGAGCTGTTTTTT.

The chain couples TRBV6-5 to TRBJ1-1; a possible D gene is TRBD1 (6 bases). Trimming took off 6 bases at V and 11 bases at J, with 16 bases between the two ends. The CDR3 runs to 12 residues. CDR1 is MNHEY, CDR2 SVGAGI, per germline. The CDR3 nucleotides are TGTGCCAGCAGGCCGGCAACAGGGATGGCTTTCTTT. Its translation is CASRPATGMAFF.

V and J are TRBV4-1 and TRBJ2-3; TRBD2 aligns across 10 bases. Germline lookup yields CDR1 MGHRA and CDR2 YSYEKL. J was trimmed by 6 bases and V by 4 bases; bases with no gene match: 10. This CDR3 comprises 16 residues. The CDR3 reads CASSRAAGGTGDTQYF. Here the CDR3 DNA reads TGCGCCAGCAGCCGGGCAGCGGGGGGGACAGGTGATACGCAGTATTTT.

The rearrangement links TRBV6-1 to TRBJ1-6; D uncertain. There are 15 residues in the CDR3. Germline CDR1 reads MNHNS; CDR2 reads SASEGT. Trimming shortened V by 0 bases and J by 13 bases, and 16 bases separated the two germline ends. The CDR3 region is CASSEAQRTDRPLHF. CDR3 sequence (DNA): TGTGCCAGCAGTGAAGCCCAGCGTACGGATCGGCCCCTCCACTTT.

Details on this clone: The same CDR3 is also encoded by other DNA sequences in this sample. V and J are TRBV6-1 and TRBJ2-5; D unclear. This CDR3 comprises 13 residues. Between the trimmed V and J ends, which lost 5 bases and 2 bases, there was a span of 9 bases. Germline-derived CDR1 and CDR2 are MNHNS and SASEGT. The CDR3 sequence is CASSRVSQETQYF. DNA for the CDR3: TGTGCCAGCAGTCGGGTCTCTCAAGAGACCCAGTACTTC.

The chain has TRBV4-1 and TRBJ2-7; D unclear. V was cut by 1 base and J by 2 bases, with 12 bases left in between. Germline lookup yields CDR1 MGHRA and CDR2 YSYEKL. The CDR3 is made up of 15 amino acids. The CDR3, as DNA: TGCGCCAGCAGCCAAGGAGTATCCCCCACCTACGAGCAGTACTTC. Protein sequence: CASSQGVSPTYEQYF.

V and J are TRBV4-1 and TRBJ2-3; tentatively, D is TRBD2 (7 bases). The CDR3 runs 16 residues. CDR1 is MGHRA, CDR2 YSYEKL, per germline. Deletions cut 0 bases from V and 1 base from J, with 11 bases between. The CDR3 bases are TGCGCCAGCAGCCAAGAAGGGGGGGTGGGCACAGATACGCAGTATTTT. Its protein product is CASSQEGGVGTDTQYF.

This clone appeared a few times. This sequence joins TRBV7-9 and TRBJ2-1; possibly TRBD2 for D (6 bases). Trimming cost V 3 bases and J 6 bases, with 9 bases left between them. Germline V gene lookup returns CDR1 SEHNR and CDR2 FQNEAQ (reference sequence). The CDR3 spans 13 residues. CDR3 DNA sequence: TGTGCCAGCAGCTTCGGGAGCCCCAATGAGCAGTTCTTC. Protein: CASSFGSPNEQFF.

This chain connects TRBV2 to TRBJ1-2; 12 bases map to TRBD1. The CDR3 length is 14 residues. V shed 8 bases, J shed 6 bases, and the junction held 7 bases outside the gene matches. Germline lookup yields CDR1 SNHLY and CDR2 FYNNEI. The CDR3 sequence is CASRGQGAVDGYTF. CDR3 nucleotides: TGTGCCAGCCGGGGACAGGGGGCAGTCGATGGCTACACCTTC. The full variable domain, with the rest looked up from reference TRBV2 and TRBJ1-2, is EPEVTQTPSHQVTQMGQEVILRCVPISNHLYFYWYRQILGQKVEFLVSFYNNEISEKSEIFDDQFSVERPDGSNFTLKIRSTKLEDSAMYFCASRGQGAVDGYTFGSGTRLTVV.

The J gene is TRBJ1-6, the V gene TRBV4-1; D remains unclear. V shed 0 bases and J shed 6 bases, with 6 bases lying between them. The V gene's germline CDR1 is MGHRA and CDR2 YSYEKL. The CDR3 runs 14 residues. CDR3 amino acids: CASSQEQINSPLHF. Here the CDR3 DNA reads TGCGCCAGCAGCCAAGAACAGATTAATTCACCCCTCCACTTT.

This chain connects TRBV25-1 to TRBJ2-2, with 7 bases aligning to TRBD2. Losses at the gene ends were 1 base for V and 4 bases for J; bases not matched to a gene: 0. The CDR3 totals 14 residues. Germline assignment: CDR1 MGHDK and CDR2 SYGVNS. In DNA form, the CDR3 reads TGTGCCAGCAGTGAATGGGGGGGCACCGGGGAGCTGTTTTTT. It is translated as CASSEWGGTGELFF.

The genes are TRBV6-6 and TRBJ2-3, with D perhaps matching TRBD1 (5 bases). In germline, CDR1 is MNHNY, CDR2 SVGAGI (reference sequence). V gave up 6 bases and J gave up 6 bases, with 10 bases separating them. The CDR3 is made up of 12 amino acids. CDR3 sequence (DNA): TGTGCCAGCAGAAAATACAGGGATACGCAGTATTTT. Translating gives CASRKYRDTQYF.

CDR3 region: CASSLEVLAAHNEQFF. CDR3 DNA: TGTGCCAGCAGCTTAGAAGTACTAGCGGCGCACAATGAGCAGTTCTTC. The V gene is TRBV7-2, the J gene TRBJ2-1, with 8 bases lining up with TRBD2. The germline V gene has CDR1 SGHTA and CDR2 FQGNSA. The CDR3 totals 16 residues. Losses at the gene ends were 1 base for V and 5 bases for J; bases not matched to a gene: 7.

The V call is TRBV28, the J call TRBJ2-7, with D possibly matching TRBD1 (6 bases). V was clipped by 0 bases and J by 1 base, with 7 bases between them. This CDR3 is built from 14 residues. Germline V CDR1 and CDR2: MDHEN, SYDVKM. CDR3 loop: CASSLWGASYEQYV. The CDR3 DNA sequence: TGTGCCAGCAGTTTATGGGGGGCTTCCTACGAGCAGTACGTC.

This chain connects TRBV7-8 to TRBJ1-5; D is ambiguous. Trimming removed 4 bases from V and 3 bases from J, with 13 bases in between. CDR3 length: 15 residues. The V gene's germline CDR1 is SGHVS and CDR2 FQNEAQ. The CDR3 reads CASSSRPGFNQPQHF. For the CDR3, the DNA is TGTGCCAGCAGCTCCCGCCCAGGTTTCAATCAGCCCCAGCATTTT.

The rearrangement uses TRBV19 and TRBJ1-3; no clear D. With 8 bases removed from V and 4 bases from J, the gap between germline ends came to 12 bases. CDR1 and CDR2 from the germline V gene are LNHDA and SQIVND (reference sequence). This CDR3 comprises 13 residues. The CDR3 is CASGGFSGNTIYF. For the CDR3, the DNA is TGTGCCAGTGGAGGGTTCTCCGGAAACACCATATATTTT.

J is TRBJ2-7 and V is TRBV7-8; D may be TRBD2 (6 bases). The CDR3 contains 13 residues. From germline, CDR1 is SGHVS and CDR2 FQNEAQ. Trimming removed 4 bases at V and 5 bases at J, with 12 bases between. The CDR3 DNA reads TGTGCCAGCAGCTCACAAGGAGGGAACGAGCAGTACTTC. Residues: CASSSQGGNEQYF.

The chain combines TRBV7-9 with TRBJ2-1; 9 bases fit TRBD2. Germline V CDR1 and CDR2: SEHNR, FQNEAQ (reference sequence). This CDR3 is built from 14 residues. After removal of 3 bases from V and 9 bases from J, the junction contained 6 bases not matched to a gene. CDR3: CASSFLGAGGEQFF. Here the CDR3 DNA reads TGTGCCAGCAGCTTTTTGGGAGCGGGGGGTGAGCAGTTCTTC. The full variable domain, its missing parts supplied by reference TRBV7-9 and TRBJ2-1, is DTGVSQNPRHKITKRGQNVTFRCDPISEHNRLYWYRQTLGQGPEFLTYFQNEAQLEKSRLLSDRFSAERPKGSFSTLEIQRTEQGDSAMYLCASSFLGAGGEQFFGPGTRLTVL.

V gene TRBV7-9 combines with J gene TRBJ2-4; TRBD1 might be the D (6 bases). V lost 0 bases, J lost 8 bases, and 8 bases lay in between. Germline V CDR1 and CDR2: SEHNR, FQNEAQ (reference sequence). The CDR3 sequence is 13 residues long. The CDR3 nucleotides are TGTGCCAGCAGCTTAGCGGGGGCGGACATTCAGTACTTC. It yields the protein CASSLAGADIQYF.

V is TRBV9 and J is TRBJ1-1, with D uncertain. The CDR3 is 14 residues long. Trimming cost V 0 bases and J 4 bases, with 10 bases left between them. Germline V gives CDR1 SGDLS, CDR2 YYNGEE. The CDR3 protein is CASSVGGGITEAFF. DNA for the CDR3: TGTGCCAGCAGCGTAGGAGGAGGGATCACTGAAGCTTTCTTT.

The V gene is TRBV7-2, the J gene TRBJ2-1; TRBD2 matches at 7 bases. The CDR3 totals 14 residues. With V trimmed by 7 bases and J by 0 bases, 3 bases remained unmatched. The germline CDR1 and CDR2 sequences are SGHTA and FQGNSA. The CDR3 is CASNPGGSYNEQFF. CDR3 DNA: TGTGCCAGCAACCCGGGGGGCTCCTACAATGAGCAGTTCTTC.